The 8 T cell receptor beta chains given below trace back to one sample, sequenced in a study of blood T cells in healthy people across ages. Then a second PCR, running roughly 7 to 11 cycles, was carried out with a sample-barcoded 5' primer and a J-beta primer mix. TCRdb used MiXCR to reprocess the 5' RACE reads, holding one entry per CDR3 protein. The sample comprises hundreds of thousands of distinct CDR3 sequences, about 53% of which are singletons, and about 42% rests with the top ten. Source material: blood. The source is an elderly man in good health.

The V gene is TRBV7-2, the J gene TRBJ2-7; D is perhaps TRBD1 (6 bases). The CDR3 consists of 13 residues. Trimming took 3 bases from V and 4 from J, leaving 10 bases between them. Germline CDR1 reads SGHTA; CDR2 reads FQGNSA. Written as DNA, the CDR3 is TGTGCCAGCAGCTTTGGGGGCAGGTACGAGCAGTACTTC. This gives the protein CASSFGGRYEQYF.

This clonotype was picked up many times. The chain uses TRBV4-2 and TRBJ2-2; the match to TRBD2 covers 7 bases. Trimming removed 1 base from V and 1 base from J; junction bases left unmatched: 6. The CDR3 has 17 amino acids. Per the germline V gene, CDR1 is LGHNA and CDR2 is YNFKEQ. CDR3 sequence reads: CASSQAQASGNTGELFF. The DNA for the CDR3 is TGTGCCAGCAGCCAAGCCCAGGCTAGCGGGAACACCGGGGAGCTGTTTTTT.

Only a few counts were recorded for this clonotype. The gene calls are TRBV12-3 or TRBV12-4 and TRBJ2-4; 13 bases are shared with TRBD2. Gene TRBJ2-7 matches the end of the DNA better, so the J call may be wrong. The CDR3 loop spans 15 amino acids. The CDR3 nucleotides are TGTGCCAGCAGCCCCACTAGCGGGAGGGTCAACGAGCAGTACTTC. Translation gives CASSPTSGRVNEQYF.

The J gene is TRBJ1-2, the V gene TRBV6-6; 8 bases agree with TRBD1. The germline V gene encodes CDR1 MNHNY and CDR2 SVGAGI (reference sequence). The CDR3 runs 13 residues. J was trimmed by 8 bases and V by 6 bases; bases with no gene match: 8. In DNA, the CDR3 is TGTGCCAGCAGCCGACAGGGGACTCAGGGCTACACCTTC. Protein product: CASSRQGTQGYTF.

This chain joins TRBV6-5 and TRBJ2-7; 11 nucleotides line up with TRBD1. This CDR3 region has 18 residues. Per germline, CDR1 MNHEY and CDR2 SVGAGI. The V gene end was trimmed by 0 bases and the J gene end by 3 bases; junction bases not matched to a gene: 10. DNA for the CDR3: TGTGCCAGCAGTTACTCTACCCCCCGGGACAGGGGGAACTACGAGCAGTACTTC. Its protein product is CASSYSTPRDRGNYEQYF.

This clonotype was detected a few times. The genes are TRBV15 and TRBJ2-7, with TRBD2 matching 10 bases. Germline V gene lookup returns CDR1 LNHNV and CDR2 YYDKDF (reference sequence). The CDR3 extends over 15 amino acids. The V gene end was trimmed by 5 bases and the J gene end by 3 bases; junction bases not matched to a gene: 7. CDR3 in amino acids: CATSLWTSGLYEQYF. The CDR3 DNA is TGTGCCACCAGCTTATGGACTAGCGGACTCTACGAGCAGTACTTC.

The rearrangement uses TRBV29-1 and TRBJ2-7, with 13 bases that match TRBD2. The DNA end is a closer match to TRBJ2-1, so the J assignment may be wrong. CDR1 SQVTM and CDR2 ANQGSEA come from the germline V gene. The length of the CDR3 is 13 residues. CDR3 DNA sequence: TGCAGCTTCGGACTAGCGGGAGAGGTTGAGCAGTTCTTC. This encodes CSFGLAGEVEQFF.

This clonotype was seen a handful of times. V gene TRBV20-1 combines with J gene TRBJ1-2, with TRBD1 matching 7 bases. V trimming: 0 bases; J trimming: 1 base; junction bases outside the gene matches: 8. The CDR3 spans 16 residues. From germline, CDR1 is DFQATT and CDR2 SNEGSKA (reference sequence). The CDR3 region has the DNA TGCAGTGCTAGAGATCAGGGCAGGGGGGTTAACTATGGCTACACCTTC. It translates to CSARDQGRGVNYGYTF.